These T cell receptor beta chains were read from a single sample in a study of T cell repertoires in cytomegalovirus infection. One entry per CDR3 protein results from TCRdb running MiXCR on the reads. The sample holds hundreds of thousands of distinct CDR3 sequences, roughly 22% seen once. The sample comprised CD8+ T cells from PBMCs. All receptors derive from a human donor in good health (CMV status not recorded). Some clones in this sample may be carry-over from other donors' samples. CDR3s include the opening cysteine and the closing phenylalanine or tryptophan. The order of the fields is J gene, clone size, V gene, D gene, CDR3 protein, CDR3 DNA. D genes are given only for firm matches. Clone size is given for some rows only: seen once, a few or many times, or a class if the clone is expanded.

>TRBJ2-7|few|TRBV20-1|TRBD2
CSARGTSGPSYEQYF
TGCAGTGCTAGAGGGACTAGCGGTCCCTCCTACGAGCAGTACTTC
>TRBJ1-4|-|TRBV12-3/TRBV12-4|-
CASSPGDGLGGLFF
TGTGCCAGCAGTCCAGGGGATGGGCTGGGGGGACTGTTTTTT
>TRBJ1-1|-|TRBV7-9|-
CASSHQGPEAFF
TGTGCCAGCAGCCACCAGGGGCCTGAAGCTTTCTTT
>TRBJ2-7|-|TRBV4-1|TRBD1
CASSQVSRDRGFEQYF
TGCGCCAGCAGCCAAGTGTCGCGGGACAGGGGTTTTGAGCAGTACTTC
>TRBJ2-1|-|TRBV20-1|TRBD1
CSARDTGVGLVDEQFF
TGCAGTGCTAGGGATACAGGGGTGGGCCTCGTCGATGAGCAGTTCTTC
>TRBJ2-2|-|TRBV2|-
CASSTGIDTGELFF
TGTGCCAGCAGTACAGGGATTGACACCGGGGAGCTGTTTTTT
>TRBJ2-7|-|TRBV2|-
CASSDDLGTVNYEQYF
TGTGCCAGCAGTGATGATCTCGGGACGGTTAACTACGAGCAGTACTTC
>TRBJ2-7|-|TRBV3-1|-
CASSQDGVGAAFWEQYF
TGTGCCAGCAGCCAAGATGGGGTAGGAGCTGCTTTTTGGGAGCAGTACTTC
>TRBJ2-3|many|TRBV7-6|-
CASSFTTGDTDTQYF
TGTGCCAGCAGCTTTACCACAGGAGATACAGATACGCAGTATTTT
>TRBJ2-1|few|TRBV29-1|-
CSARYNEQFF
TGCAGCGCCAGATACAATGAGCAGTTCTTC
>TRBJ2-7|-|TRBV14|-
CASSQVQALAYEQYF
TGTGCCAGCAGCCAAGTTCAGGCTCTCGCCTACGAGCAGTACTTC
>TRBJ1-5|many|TRBV6-1|-
CASSFDRTQPQHF
TGTGCCAGCAGTTTTGACAGGACTCAGCCCCAGCATTTT
>TRBJ1-1|-|TRBV9|-
CASARGGNTEAFF
TGTGCCAGCGCCCGTGGGGGGAACACTGAAGCTTTCTTT
>TRBJ2-7|-|TRBV7-2|TRBD2
CASSPSLAGAAYEQYF
TGTGCCAGCAGCCCAAGCCTAGCGGGGGCCGCCTACGAGCAGTACTTC
>TRBJ1-5|few|TRBV28|-
CASITGEYSNQPQHF
TGTGCCAGCATTACAGGAGAATATAGCAATCAGCCCCAGCATTTT
>TRBJ2-3|few|TRBV28|TRBD2
CASSSTPTSPDKNTQYF
TGTGCCAGCAGTTCCACGCCGACTAGCCCCGATAAAAATACGCAGTATTTT
>TRBJ2-3|-|TRBV12-3/TRBV12-4|TRBD2
CASTSGTRQYF
TGTGCCAGCACCTCCGGGACTAGGCAGTATTTT
>TRBJ2-7|many|TRBV7-2|-
CASRSLPYEQYF
TGTGCCAGCAGGTCCCTCCCCTACGAGCAGTACTTC
>TRBJ2-1|-|TRBV12-3/TRBV12-4|-
CASSSAVPYNEQFF
TGTGCCAGCAGCTCCGCAGTTCCCTACAATGAGCAGTTCTTC
>TRBJ1-1|-|TRBV7-9|-
CASSSGTILEAFF
TGTGCCAGCAGCTCCGGGACAATCTTAGAAGCTTTCTTT
>TRBJ2-5|-|TRBV29-1|-
CSEDSPHSPGQETQYF
TGCAGCGAGGACAGTCCACACTCCCCGGGCCAAGAGACCCAGTACTTC
>TRBJ1-2|-|TRBV19|-
CASSIDRQDPSFNYGYTF
TGTGCCAGTAGTATAGATCGACAGGATCCCTCGTTTAACTATGGCTACACCTTC
>TRBJ2-2|-|TRBV12-3/TRBV12-4|-
CASSLGLVGELFF
TGTGCCAGCAGTCTGGGACTTGTAGGGGAGCTGTTTTTT
>TRBJ2-1|many|TRBV12-3/TRBV12-4|TRBD1
CASSFIGQGPNEQFF
TGTGCCAGCAGTTTTATAGGACAGGGACCTAATGAGCAGTTCTTC
>TRBJ2-1|many|TRBV6-6|TRBD1
CASSPSGTGNEQFF
TGTGCCAGCAGTCCGTCGGGGACAGGCAATGAGCAGTTCTTC
>TRBJ2-7|-|TRBV27|-
CASSLSPTYEQYF
TGTGCCAGCAGTTTATCTCCTACCTACGAGCAGTACTTC
>TRBJ1-3|-|TRBV27|-
CASSFGRGSGNTIYF
TGTGCCAGCAGCTTCGGACGGGGCTCTGGAAACACCATATATTTT
>TRBJ2-7|few|TRBV7-2|TRBD2
CASSFYSGETYEQYF
TGTGCCAGCAGCTTTTACAGCGGGGAGACCTACGAGCAGTACTTC
>TRBJ1-1|many|TRBV29-1|TRBD1
CSVRSTQGLAEAFF
TGCAGCGTCCGAAGTACACAGGGGTTAGCTGAAGCTTTCTTT
>TRBJ1-1|many|TRBV12-3/TRBV12-4|TRBD1
CASSLTGGSTEAFF
TGTGCCAGCAGTTTGACAGGGGGGAGCACTGAAGCTTTCTTT
>TRBJ2-1|many|TRBV11-2|TRBD2
CASSEGLAGEGNEQFF
TGTGCCAGCAGCGAGGGACTAGCGGGGGAGGGCAATGAGCAGTTCTTC
>TRBJ2-5|many|TRBV12-3/TRBV12-4|TRBD2
CASSTPGGETQYF
TGTGCCAGCAGCACTCCCGGGGGGGAGACCCAGTACTTC
>TRBJ2-3|once|TRBV7-9|-
CASNSGRASTDTQYF
TGTGCCAGCAACTCTGGGAGAGCTAGCACAGATACGCAGTATTTT
>TRBJ2-1|-|TRBV24-1|TRBD2
CTTSDLGSGEYNEQFF
TGTACCACCAGTGATTTGGGTAGCGGGGAATACAATGAGCAGTTCTTC
>TRBJ2-7|-|TRBV7-2|-
CASTLTASSYEQYF
TGTGCCAGCACCCTGACAGCTAGCTCCTACGAGCAGTACTTC
>TRBJ1-2|many|TRBV12-3/TRBV12-4|TRBD1
CASSFFVQGIYGYTF
TGTGCCAGCAGTTTTTTTGTACAGGGGATCTATGGCTACACCTTC
>TRBJ2-5|-|TRBV28|-
CASSLSLAGEQETQYF
TGTGCCAGCAGTTTATCCCTGGCAGGGGAGCAAGAGACCCAGTACTTC
>TRBJ2-1|-|TRBV28|-
CASGTDLYHEQFF
TGTGCCAGCGGAACCGACCTGTACCATGAGCAGTTCTTC
>TRBJ2-1|few|TRBV13|-
CASSVLRDPGADYNEQFF
TGTGCCAGCAGCGTCCTTCGCGATCCGGGAGCAGACTACAATGAGCAGTTCTTC
>TRBJ2-3|many|TRBV28|TRBD2
CASSREAGGTDTQYF
TGTGCCAGCAGTCGCGAAGCGGGGGGGACAGATACGCAGTATTTT
>TRBJ2-1|-|TRBV20-1|TRBD2
CSARDGDGGAVEQFF
TGCAGTGCTAGAGATGGAGACGGGGGGGCCGTTGAGCAGTTCTTC
>TRBJ1-1|-|TRBV27|TRBD1
CASSLYPTGAEAFF
TGTGCCAGCAGTCTCTACCCGACAGGGGCTGAAGCTTTCTTT
>TRBJ1-5|few|TRBV6-6|-
CASSSRGLDQPQHF
TGTGCCAGCAGTTCCAGGGGACTCGATCAGCCCCAGCATTTT
>TRBJ2-5|once|TRBV4-1|-
CASSQVQAVQEIQYF
TGTGCCAGCAGCCAAGTACAGGCGGTACAAGAGATCCAGTACTTC
>TRBJ2-6|-|TRBV27|TRBD1
CASSFEYGQGYNGANVLTF
TGTGCCAGCAGTTTTGAGTACGGACAGGGGTATAATGGGGCCAACGTCCTGACTTTC
>TRBJ1-1|many|TRBV7-8|TRBD1
CASSSGTGGLGTEAFF
TGTGCCAGCAGCTCCGGGACAGGGGGCCTGGGCACTGAAGCTTTCTTT